A single TCR beta chain is shown here with its context. The antigen is unknown. The data were taken from a study of T cell responses to AZD1222 COVID-19 vaccine. The study, taken as a whole, reports: The donor group comprised mostly white British people and more females; the analysis possibly underestimated clonal diversity. Regions left unmutated in variants are reportedly the target of nearly half of spike-specific TCRs.

Profiled with immunoSEQ multiplex PCR; TCRdb holds only in-frame clones, not every one. The sample lists some 88,000 clones, around 90% occurring once. The CDR3 length is 14 residues. CDR1 is GTSNPN, CDR2 SVGIG, per germline (reference sequence). V was clipped by 0 bases and J by 2 bases, with 11 bases between them. The sequence was obtained from an adult in good health. The V call is TRBV30, the J call TRBJ2-7, with D perhaps matching TRBD2 (7 bases). Sequences were derived from peripheral blood, sampled on day 0 of AZD1222 vaccination. The CDR3 region is CAWSVGGPTYEQYF. The CDR3 nucleotides read TGTGCCTGGAGTGTCGGGGGGCCCACCTACGAGCAGTACTTC. Full variable domain (missing parts from reference TRBV30 and TRBJ2-7): SQTIHQWPATLVQPVGSPLSLECTVEGTSNPNLYWYRQAAGRGLQLLFYSVGIGQISSEVPQNLSASRPQDRQFILSSKKLLLSDSGFYLCAWSVGGPTYEQYFGPGTRLTVT.